This T cell receptor beta chain derives from a study of technical replicates of blood from several donors. V was trimmed by 3 bases and J by 2 bases, leaving 15 bases between them. CDR1 SGHRS and CDR2 YFSETQ come from the germline V gene. This CDR3 has 16 residues. Generated by immunoSEQ multiplex PCR, the TCRdb table keeps only in-frame clones and is missing some. The profile shows approximately 82,000 clones, under 95% of them singletons. The genes are TRBV5-1 and TRBJ2-1, with D perhaps matching TRBD1 (5 bases). The receptor was derived from a human donor in good health. Material: T cells isolated from PBMCs. The CDR3, as DNA: TGCGCCAGCAGCTCATTAGGGGCAGGTACCTACAATGAGCAGTTCTTC. This sequence encodes CASSSLGAGTYNEQFF.